This entry features one T cell receptor beta chain sequence. Assay used: immunoSEQ multiplex PCR; TCRdb lists only in-frame clones, some missing. The sample records roughly 97,000 clones, roughly 82% being singletons. The source of the sample is a study of blood T cell repertoires in COVID-19. The CDR3 spans 14 residues. The germline V gene encodes CDR1 GTSNPN and CDR2 SVGIG (reference sequence). V dropped 2 bases and J dropped 10 bases, with 17 bases sitting between them. This TCR came from a man between 60 and 75 years old with acute or convalescent COVID-19. V usage is TRBV30 and J usage is TRBJ1-4; possibly TRBD1 for D (5 bases). Sequencing was done on a sample of peripheral blood. CDR3 protein: CAWSKGPNLGKLFF. Here the CDR3 DNA reads TGTGCCTGGAGTAAGGGGCCCAACTTGGGAAAACTGTTTTTT.